A single sample is the source of the 2 T cell receptor beta chains below, sequenced in a study of CD8+CD57+ T cells in acquired aplastic anemia. Template material for TCR beta VDJ and CDR3 profiling consisted of genomic DNA. TCRdb reprocessed the reads via MiXCR and lists one record per CDR3 protein. The sample includes about half a million distinct CDR3 sequences, approximately 33% of them seen just once. Before being chosen for sequencing, patients had shown CD8+CD57+ cell expansion by flow cytometry. The sample comprised sorted CD4+, CD8+, or CD8+CD57+ T cells (not recorded which) from PBMCs. The receptors shown here come from a human donor with aplastic anemia.

This clonotype occurred a few times. The chain combines TRBV12-3 or TRBV12-4 with TRBJ2-7, with 10 positions matching TRBD1. The junction had 11 bases not matched to a gene; V was cut back by 7 bases and J by 5 bases. The CDR3 has 15 residues. The CDR3, as DNA: TGTGCCAGCACCCCCGGGACAGGGGTTTTGGACGAGCAGTACTTC. It encodes CASTPGTGVLDEQYF.

This clonotype has ten or more counts. V is TRBV20-1 and J is TRBJ2-7; perhaps TRBD1 as D (6 bases). Germline-derived CDR1 and CDR2 are DFQATT and SNEGSKA (reference sequence). The V end lost 1 base, the J end lost 0 bases, and 7 bases lay between the germline ends. The CDR3 length is 13 residues. DNA of the CDR3: TGCAGTGCTAGAGTGGACAGCTCCTACGAGCAGTACTTC. Protein sequence: CSARVDSSYEQYF.